The 13 T cell receptor beta chains in this list originate from one sample, sequenced in a study of blood T cell repertoires in COVID-19. This table comes from immunoSEQ multiplex PCR, and its TCRdb copy is limited to in-frame clones, with some not included. Found here are 300,000 to 350,000 clones, roughly nine tenths of them singletons; the top ten hold approximately 2%. Sequenced: peripheral blood. The source is a man aged 18-30 years with active or convalescent COVID-19.

The V and J genes are TRBV20-1 and TRBJ2-3; 7 positions agree with TRBD1. This CDR3 comprises 14 residues. V trimming: 5 bases; J trimming: 0 bases; junction bases outside the gene matches: 5. CDR1 and CDR2 (germline): DFQATT, SNEGSKA (reference sequence). CDR3 residues: CSARGTASTDTQYF. The CDR3 DNA sequence: TGCAGTGCTCGTGGGACAGCTAGCACAGATACGCAGTATTTT.

The V call is TRBV28, the J call TRBJ1-5; tentatively, D is TRBD1 (6 bases). Deletions cut 10 bases from V and 3 bases from J, with 13 bases between. Germline-derived CDR1 and CDR2 are MDHEN and SYDVKM. The CDR3 is 13 amino acids. In DNA form, the CDR3 reads TGTGCCATCACCAGGGGTGTCAATCAGCCCCAGCATTTT. Translated: CAITRGVNQPQHF.

This clone was found a few times. The chain joins TRBV28 to TRBJ2-7; TRBD2 is a possible D gene (5 bases). Germline lookup yields CDR1 MDHEN and CDR2 SYDVKM. The CDR3 runs to 16 residues. V was shortened by 5 bases and J by 2 bases, with 19 bases between the two germline ends. DNA for the CDR3: TGTGCCAGCAGTCCGTGGACGGGGTCCCCTCCCTACGAGCAGTACTTC. Translation: CASSPWTGSPPYEQYF.

The rearrangement joins TRBV5-1 to TRBJ1-4; the D is unclear. CDR3 length: 15 residues. Germline V CDR1 and CDR2: SGHRS, YFSETQ. V was cut by 0 bases and J by 0 bases, with 6 bases left in between. The CDR3 DNA sequence: TGCGCCAGCAGCTTGGCGGGGACAACTAATGAAAAACTGTTTTTT. It codes for CASSLAGTTNEKLFF.

This clone is a singleton in its sample. This chain links TRBV5-1 with TRBJ1-1; tentatively, D is TRBD1 (5 bases). This CDR3 spans 15 amino acids. The V and J ends lost 0 bases and 0 bases respectively, with 9 bases between them. Germline loops: CDR1 SGHRS, CDR2 YFSETQ. The CDR3 DNA sequence: TGCGCCAGCAGCTTGGGACAGCTTATGAACACTGAAGCTTTCTTT. Its protein product is CASSLGQLMNTEAFF.

V usage is TRBV9 and J usage is TRBJ2-2, with 8 bases matching TRBD2. From germline, CDR1 is SGDLS and CDR2 YYNGEE. The CDR3 extends over 17 amino acids. Trimming took 0 bases from V and 4 from J; bases not matched to a gene: 8. The CDR3 here is CASSVVKSGSFTGELFF. For the CDR3, the DNA is TGTGCCAGCAGCGTAGTGAAAAGCGGGAGTTTCACCGGGGAGCTGTTTTTT.

CDR3 amino acids: CASSLWALEQFF. The CDR3, as DNA: TGTGCCAGCAGCTTGTGGGCATTAGAGCAGTTCTTC. The gene calls are TRBV5-8 and TRBJ2-1; no clear D. Germline lookup yields CDR1 SGHTS and CDR2 YDEGEE. The CDR3 is 12 residues long. Trimming pared 1 base from V and 10 bases from J, leaving 9 bases between.

The chain combines TRBV27 with TRBJ1-1; tentative D call: TRBD1 (5 bases). The CDR3 length is 15 residues. V lost 3 bases to trimming and J lost 5 bases, with 16 bases between them. CDR1 is MNHEY and CDR2 is SMNVEV in the germline V gene (reference sequence). The CDR3 is CASSLSTGLVTEAFF. The CDR3 bases are TGTGCCAGCAGTTTGTCAACAGGTTTGGTTACTGAAGCTTTCTTT.

The chain employs TRBV2 and TRBJ2-3; TRBD1 matches at 10 bases. V shed 5 bases and J 4 bases; nucleotides not matched to a gene: 6. Germline V gene sequence: CDR1 SNHLY, CDR2 FYNNEI. CDR3 length equals 15 residues. The CDR3 DNA is TGTGCCAGCAGTCGACAGGGGGCGACTGCAGATACGCAGTATTTT. Translated, it gives CASSRQGATADTQYF.

J is TRBJ2-1 and V is TRBV7-9, with 12 bases lining up with TRBD2. Trimming removed 3 bases from V and 10 bases from J; junction bases left unmatched: 7. CDR3 length: 15 amino acids. Looked up from germline, CDR1 is SEHNR and CDR2 is FQNEAQ (reference sequence). The CDR3 coding sequence is TGTGCCAGCAGCTTTCTAGCGGGGGGGCCGGCCGAGCAGTTCTTC. Amino acid sequence: CASSFLAGGPAEQFF. Looking up the rest from reference TRBV7-9 and TRBJ2-1 gives the full variable domain: DTGVSQNPRHKITKRGQNVTFRCDPISEHNRLYWYRQTLGQGPEFLTYFQNEAQLEKSRLLSDRFSAERPKGSFSTLEIQRTEQGDSAMYLCASSFLAGGPAEQFFGPGTRLTVL.

The rearrangement links TRBV9 to TRBJ2-1; 13 bases are shared with TRBD2. This CDR3 is built from 16 residues. V shed 4 bases, J shed 3 bases, and the junction held 4 bases outside the gene matches. The germline V gene encodes CDR1 SGDLS and CDR2 YYNGEE. CDR3 residues: CASSHGTSGVYNEQFF. CDR3 in DNA: TGTGCCAGCAGCCACGGGACTAGCGGGGTCTACAATGAGCAGTTCTTC.

This sequence joins TRBV19 and TRBJ1-5; 9 bases align to TRBD1. The CDR3 sequence is 17 residues long. Per the germline V gene, CDR1 is LNHDA and CDR2 is SQIVND (reference sequence). The ends lost 0 bases at V and 4 bases at J; junction bases unmatched: 7. The CDR3 nucleotides are TGTGCCAGTAGTATAGACGGGGACAGGGCTTGGAATCAGCCCCAGCATTTT. Amino acids: CASSIDGDRAWNQPQHF.

The gene calls are TRBV9 and TRBJ2-1; 11 bases are shared with TRBD1. The CDR3 is made up of 15 amino acids. Trimming removed 4 bases from V and 6 bases from J; junction bases left unmatched: 6. CDR1 SGDLS and CDR2 YYNGEE come from the germline V gene. In DNA, the CDR3 is TGTGCCAGCAGCTTCCGGGACAGGGGGGTCAATGAGCAGTTCTTC. This sequence encodes CASSFRDRGVNEQFF.